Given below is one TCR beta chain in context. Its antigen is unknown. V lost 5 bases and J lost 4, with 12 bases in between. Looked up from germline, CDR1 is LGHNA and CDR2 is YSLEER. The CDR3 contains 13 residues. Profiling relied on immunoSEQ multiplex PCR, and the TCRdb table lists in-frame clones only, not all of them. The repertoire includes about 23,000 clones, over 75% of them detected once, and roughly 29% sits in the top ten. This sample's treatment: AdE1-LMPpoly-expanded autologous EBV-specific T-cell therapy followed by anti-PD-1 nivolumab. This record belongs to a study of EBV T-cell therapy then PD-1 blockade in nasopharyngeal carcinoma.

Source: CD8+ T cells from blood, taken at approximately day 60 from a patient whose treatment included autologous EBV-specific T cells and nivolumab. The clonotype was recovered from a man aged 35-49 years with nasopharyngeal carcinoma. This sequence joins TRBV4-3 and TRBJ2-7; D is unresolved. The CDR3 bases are TGCGCCAGCAGCTCCCGCCAGGCGTACGAGCAGTACTTC. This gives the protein CASSSRQAYEQYF.